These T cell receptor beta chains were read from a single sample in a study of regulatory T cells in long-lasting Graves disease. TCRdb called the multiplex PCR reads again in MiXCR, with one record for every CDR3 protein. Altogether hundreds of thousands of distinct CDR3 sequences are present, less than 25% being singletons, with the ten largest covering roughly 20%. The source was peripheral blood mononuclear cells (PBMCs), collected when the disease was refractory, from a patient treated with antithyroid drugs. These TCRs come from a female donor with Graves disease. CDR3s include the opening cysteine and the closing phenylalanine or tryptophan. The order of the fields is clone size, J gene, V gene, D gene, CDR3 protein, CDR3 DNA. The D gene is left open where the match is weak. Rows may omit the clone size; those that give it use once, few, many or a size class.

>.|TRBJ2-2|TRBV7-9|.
CASRSFGSLSGELFF
TGTGCCAGCAGGTCTTTCGGGAGTTTATCCGGGGAGCTGTTTTTT
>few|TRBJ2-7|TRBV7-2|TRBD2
CASSLGGLRAGLYEQYF
TGTGCCAGCAGCTTAGGAGGGCTCCGAGCGGGACTCTACGAGCAGTACTTC
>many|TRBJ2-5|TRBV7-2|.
CASSLVLGQYF
TGTGCCAGCAGCTTAGTGTTGGGCCAGTACTTC
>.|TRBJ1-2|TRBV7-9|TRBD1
CASYGTDGYTF
TGTGCCTCGTACGGGACAGATGGCTACACCTTC
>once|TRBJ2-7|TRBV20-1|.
CSASPTFERPGDEQYF
TGCAGTGCTAGCCCCACATTTGAGCGGCCAGGCGACGAGCAGTACTTC
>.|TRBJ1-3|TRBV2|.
CASSPWDGGDTIYF
TGTGCCAGCAGCCCGTGGGACGGTGGAGACACCATATATTTT
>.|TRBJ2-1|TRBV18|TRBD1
CASSPLDREWYNEQFF
TGTGCCAGCTCACCACTGGACAGGGAATGGTACAATGAGCAGTTCTTC
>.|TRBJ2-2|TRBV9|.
CASSVAAGGTGELFF
TGTGCCAGCAGCGTAGCAGCAGGGGGGACCGGGGAGCTGTTTTTT
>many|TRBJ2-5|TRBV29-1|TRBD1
CSVEADRGRAETQYF
TGCAGCGTTGAAGCTGACAGGGGGCGCGCGGAGACCCAGTACTTC
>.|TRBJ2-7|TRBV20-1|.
CSATNRDQAVTDEPYF
TGCAGTGCTACAAACAGGGACCAGGCGGTGACCGACGAGCCGTACTTC
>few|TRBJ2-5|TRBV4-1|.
CASRGTIAGGQETQYF
TGCGCCAGCAGGGGGACGATTGCCGGAGGCCAAGAGACCCAGTACTTC
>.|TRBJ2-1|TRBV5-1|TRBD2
CASSTGLAGHLNHEQFF
TGCGCCAGCAGCACGGGACTAGCGGGACATCTCAACCATGAGCAGTTCTTC
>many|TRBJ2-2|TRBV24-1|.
CATSDLRRLHTGELFF
TGTGCCACCAGTGATTTGCGTCGGCTTCACACCGGGGAGCTGTTTTTT
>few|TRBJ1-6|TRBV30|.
CAWSTTRASSYNSPLHF
TGTGCCTGGAGTACGACGAGGGCCAGCTCCTATAATTCACCCCTCCACTTT
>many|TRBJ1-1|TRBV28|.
CASSSGVGNTEAFF
TGTGCCAGCAGTTCAGGGGTAGGAAACACTGAAGCTTTCTTT
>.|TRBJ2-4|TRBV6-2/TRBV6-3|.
CASSYSSREPGNIQYF
TGTGCCAGCAGTTACTCGAGCAGGGAGCCGGGGAACATTCAGTACTTC
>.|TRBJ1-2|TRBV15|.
CATGGRGSYGYTF
TGTGCCACCGGGGGCAGGGGCAGCTATGGCTACACCTTC
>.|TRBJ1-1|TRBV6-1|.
CASSPFPRLNTEAFF
TGTGCCAGCAGTCCGTTTCCGAGGCTGAACACTGAAGCTTTCTTT
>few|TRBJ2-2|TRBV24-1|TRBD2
CATDGLVNTGELFF
TGTGCCACCGATGGACTAGTGAACACCGGGGAGCTGTTTTTT
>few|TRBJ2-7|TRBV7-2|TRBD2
CASSRPGGRIAGGPYEQYF
TGTGCCAGCAGCCGACCAGGGGGGCGGATAGCGGGAGGTCCCTACGAGCAGTACTTC
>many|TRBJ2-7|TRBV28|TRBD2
CASTRGGGPYEQYF
TGTGCCAGCACCCGGGGGGGAGGGCCCTACGAGCAGTACTTC
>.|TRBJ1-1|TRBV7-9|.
CASETGNTEAFF
TGTGCCAGCGAGACGGGAAACACTGAAGCTTTCTTT
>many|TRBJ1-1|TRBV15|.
CATSRVQGMNTEAFF
TGTGCCACCAGCAGAGTGCAGGGGATGAACACTGAAGCTTTCTTT
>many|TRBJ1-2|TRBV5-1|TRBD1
CASSSRDRGHPNYGYTF
TGCGCCAGCAGCTCCAGGGACAGGGGGCACCCTAACTATGGCTACACCTTC
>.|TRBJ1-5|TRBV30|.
CAWSRGQGNQPQHF
TGTGCCTGGAGCCGGGGGCAGGGCAATCAGCCCCAGCATTTT
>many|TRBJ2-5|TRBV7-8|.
CASSLDTGPQETQYF
TGTGCCAGCAGCTTAGATACGGGACCTCAAGAGACCCAGTACTTC
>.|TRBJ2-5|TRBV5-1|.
CASSSQGGKEETQYF
TGCGCCAGCAGCTCCCAGGGGGGGAAAGAAGAGACCCAGTACTTC
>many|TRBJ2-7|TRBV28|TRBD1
CASSEDRVYSYEQYF
TGTGCCAGCAGTGAGGACAGGGTCTACTCCTACGAGCAGTACTTC
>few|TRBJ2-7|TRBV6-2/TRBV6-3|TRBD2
CASSYGPAGEREQYF
TGTGCCAGCAGTTACGGGCCAGCGGGAGAACGCGAGCAGTACTTC
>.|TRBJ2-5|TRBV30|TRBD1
CAWSAPGTGQLETQYF
TGTGCCTGGAGTGCCCCCGGGACAGGGCAACTAGAGACCCAGTACTTC
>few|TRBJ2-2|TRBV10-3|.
CATSGGSVYSNTGELFF
TGTGCCACCAGTGGCGGCAGCGTCTACTCGAACACCGGGGAGCTGTTTTTT
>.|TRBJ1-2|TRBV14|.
CASSPIGGVGYTF
TGTGCCAGCAGCCCCATAGGCGGAGTTGGCTACACCTTC
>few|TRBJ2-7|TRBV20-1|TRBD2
CSATTQREREQYF
TGCAGTGCTACCACACAGCGGGAGCGGGAGCAGTACTTC
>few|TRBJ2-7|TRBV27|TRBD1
CASRVGGGPYEQYF
TGTGCCAGCAGGGTAGGGGGCGGCCCCTACGAGCAGTACTTC
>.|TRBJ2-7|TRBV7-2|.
CASSLGTTYGQYF
TGTGCCAGCAGTCTCGGGACCACCTACGGGCAGTACTTC
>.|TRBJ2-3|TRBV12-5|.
CASGATVPTDTQYF
TGTGCTAGTGGAGCGACGGTCCCCACAGATACGCAGTATTTT
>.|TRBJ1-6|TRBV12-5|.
CASGLGYGPLHF
TGTGCTAGTGGTTTGGGGTACGGGCCCCTCCACTTT
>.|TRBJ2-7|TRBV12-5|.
CASGWRGKYEQYF
TGTGCTAGTGGTTGGAGGGGGAAATACGAGCAGTACTTC
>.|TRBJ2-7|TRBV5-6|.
CASSFDWEPGEQYF
TGTGCCAGCAGCTTCGACTGGGAGCCTGGCGAGCAGTACTTC
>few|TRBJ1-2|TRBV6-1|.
CASEYGYTF
TGTGCCAGCGAGTATGGCTACACCTTC
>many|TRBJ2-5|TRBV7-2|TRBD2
CASSFTSGYQETQYF
TGTGCCAGCAGCTTCACTAGCGGGTACCAAGAGACCCAGTACTTC
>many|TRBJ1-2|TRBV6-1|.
CASGGGSGYTF
TGTGCCAGCGGCGGGGGAAGTGGCTACACCTTC
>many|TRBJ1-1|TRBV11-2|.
CASSLDLWGRDTEAFF
TGTGCCAGCAGCTTAGATCTTTGGGGCAGGGACACTGAAGCTTTCTTT
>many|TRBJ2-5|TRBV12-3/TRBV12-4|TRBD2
CASSPLVWGEGRSETQYF
TGTGCCAGCAGTCCACTCGTTTGGGGGGAGGGCAGGTCAGAGACCCAGTACTTC
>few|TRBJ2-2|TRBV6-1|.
CASEIENRATGELFF
TGTGCCAGCGAAATCGAAAACCGGGCCACCGGGGAGCTGTTTTTT
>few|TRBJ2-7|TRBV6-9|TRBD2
CASSYRAGASYEQYF
TGTGCCAGCAGTTACAGGGCGGGAGCCTCCTACGAGCAGTACTTC
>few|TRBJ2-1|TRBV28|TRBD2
CASSPNRLAGGYNEQFF
TGTGCCAGCAGCCCAAACCGACTAGCGGGAGGGTACAATGAGCAGTTCTTC